A single sample is the source of the 8 T cell receptor beta chains below, sequenced in a study of graft-versus-host responses after intestinal transplantation. TCRdb keeps only in-frame clones here, not all; method: immunoSEQ multiplex PCR. The table includes about 15,000 clones, 67% detected once. Graft-derived tissue was subjected to processing to liberate intraepithelial and lamina propria lymphocytes. The sequencing here drew on ileum tissue, taken just over 650 days after intestinal transplantation. Receptors originate from a human patient who received an intestinal transplant, so some T cells may come from the graft donor.

This clone was found a few times. V and J are TRBV7-9 and TRBJ1-3; 7 bases map to TRBD1. Germline trimming cut 4 bases from V and 1 base from J; bases unmatched to any gene: 1. CDR1 SEHNR and CDR2 FQNEAQ come from the germline V gene (reference sequence). This CDR3 contains 14 residues. The CDR3, as DNA: TGTGCCAGCAGCTCCAGGGGGTCTGGAAACACCATATATTTT. It codes for CASSSRGSGNTIYF.

The gene calls are TRBV11-3 and TRBJ2-4, with TRBD2 matching over 11 bases. The CDR3 is made up of 15 amino acids. Germline V gene data show CDR1 as SGHNT and CDR2 as YENEEA. Trimming took 1 base from V and 9 from J; bases not matched to a gene: 5. CDR3 sequence: CASSLVAGGPVIQYF. The CDR3 DNA sequence: TGTGCCAGCAGCTTAGTAGCGGGGGGGCCGGTCATTCAGTACTTC.

The chain couples TRBV7-2 to TRBJ1-2; TRBD1 aligns across 8 bases. V dropped 4 bases and J dropped 8; count of bases not matched to a gene: 12. The CDR3 covers 15 residues. Looked up from germline, CDR1 is SGHTA and CDR2 is FQGNSA. The CDR3 DNA sequence: TGTGCCAGCAGCTCACCGGACAGGGCCAACTCCGGCTACACCTTC. It specifies CASSSPDRANSGYTF.

The CDR3 DNA sequence: TGTGCCAGCAGTTCCCTGGCCGGGTTGGAGACCCAGTACTTC. It is translated as CASSSLAGLETQYF. The chain joins TRBV27 to TRBJ2-5; D remains unclear. Looked up from germline, CDR1 is MNHEY and CDR2 is SMNVEV (reference sequence). This CDR3 region has 14 residues. Trimming removed 4 bases from V and 5 bases from J, with 14 bases in between.

The chain recombines TRBV30 with TRBJ1-3, with D perhaps matching TRBD1 (5 bases). V was shortened by 3 bases and J by 4 bases, with 13 bases between the two germline ends. CDR1 is GTSNPN, CDR2 SVGIG, per germline (reference sequence). The CDR3 consists of 14 residues. The chain's CDR3 is CAWRTGGSGNTIYF. Written as DNA, the CDR3 is TGTGCCTGGAGGACCGGGGGTTCAGGAAACACCATATATTTT.

Only a few counts were recorded for this clone. J is TRBJ1-3 and V is TRBV30; D gene uncertain. With 3 bases removed from V and 7 bases from J, the gap between germline ends came to 7 bases. Germline-derived CDR1 and CDR2 are GTSNPN and SVGIG (reference sequence). This CDR3 is 11 amino acids long. CDR3 DNA sequence: TGTGCCTGGAGGTCTCGGAACACCATATATTTT. Translating it yields CAWRSRNTIYF.

V and J are TRBV5-4 and TRBJ1-1, with a weak D call TRBD1 (6 bases). The ends were cut back, 4 bases at V and 1 base at J, with 11 bases in the middle. Germline loops: CDR1 SGHNT, CDR2 YYREEE (reference sequence). The CDR3 sequence is 14 residues long. CDR3 in DNA: TGTGCCAGCAGCACCGGACAGAAGAACACTGAAGCTTTCTTT. This sequence encodes CASSTGQKNTEAFF.

The chain employs TRBV5-1 and TRBJ1-3; a weak D match, TRBD1 (6 bases). Germline V lookup: CDR1 SGHRS, CDR2 YFSETQ. The CDR3 extends over 15 amino acids. V was pared by 0 bases and J by 4 bases, with 11 bases between. The CDR3 DNA is TGCGCCAGCAGCTTGGACACAGGGTCAGGAAACACCATATATTTT. This codes for CASSLDTGSGNTIYF.